This T cell receptor beta chain came from a study of cytomegalovirus exposure and HLA in healthy donors. A remark on this clone: The antigen remains unidentified.

Study conclusions and caveats: Approximately 160 TCR beta chains were listed as cytomegalovirus-associated.

V was pared by 3 bases and J by 7 bases, with 8 bases of the junction left unmatched. CDR1 and CDR2 from the germline V gene are MGHRA and YSYEKL. The CDR3 runs 15 residues. Using immunoSEQ multiplex PCR, the repertoire was profiled, and TCRdb retains in-frame clones only, with some absent. Among tens of thousands of clones listed, around 95% were seen once. What was sequenced was PBMCs. This rearrangement joins TRBV4-1 to TRBJ2-7; 11 bases line up with TRBD2. This clonotype was obtained from a man aged 18 to 29 in good health and CMV-seropositive. CDR3 amino acids: CASSHGSGRAREQYF. Written as DNA, the CDR3 is TGCGCCAGCAGCCACGGTAGCGGGAGGGCCAGAGAGCAGTACTTC.